Below, 17 T cell receptor beta chains from the same sample are listed, as sequenced in a study of T cells after yellow fever vaccination. TCRdb passed the 5' RACE reads through MiXCR, listing each CDR3 protein once. The data show almost 70,000 distinct CDR3 sequences, approximately 5% seen once. The specimen comprised CD4+ T cells sorted from PBMCs, sampled about 2 weeks after the first yellow fever vaccination. The origin of the receptors is a young man who received the YFV17D yellow fever vaccine.

There are many counts of this clonotype. The CDR3 spells CASSLATGAYNEQFF. The DNA of the CDR3 is TGTGCCAGCAGCTTGGCGACAGGGGCCTACAATGAGCAGTTCTTC. The chain has TRBV5-6 and TRBJ2-1, with TRBD1 matching 8 bases. The CDR3 loop spans 15 amino acids. CDR1 is SGHDT and CDR2 is YYEEEE in the germline V gene. J was trimmed by 2 bases and V by 0 bases; bases with no gene match: 1. The variable domain in full, with the rest retrieved from reference TRBV5-6 and TRBJ2-1, is DAGVTQSPTHLIKTRGQQVTLRCSPKSGHDTVSWYQQALGQGPQFIFQYYEEEERQRGNFPDRFSGHQFPNYSSELNVNALLLGDSALYLCASSLATGAYNEQFFGPGTRLTVL.

The sample holds many counts of this clonotype. The CDR3 DNA reads TGCGCCAGCAGCTTTGGACTAGCGGGGTTCCAAGAGACCCAGTACTTC. This encodes CASSFGLAGFQETQYF. J is TRBJ2-5 and V is TRBV5-1; 12 nucleotides match TRBD2. Germline-derived CDR1 and CDR2 are SGHRS and YFSETQ. The CDR3 is made up of 16 amino acids. With 2 bases clipped from V and 1 base from J, the junction kept 3 bases outside the gene matches.

This clonotype was recorded at least ten times. CDR3 region: CASSYSASWPYEQYV. CDR3 nucleotide sequence: TGTGCCAGCAGTTACTCGGCCAGTTGGCCCTACGAGCAGTACGTC. V usage is TRBV6-5 and J usage is TRBJ2-7, with no clear D. Germline V gene sequence: CDR1 MNHEY, CDR2 SVGAGI. The CDR3 is 15 amino acids. The V end was cut by 0 bases, the J end by 2 bases, with 11 bases between.

Many counts were recorded for this clonotype. The chain employs TRBV5-4 and TRBJ1-1, with D possibly being TRBD1 (5 bases). CDR3 length: 13 residues. The germline V gene encodes CDR1 SGHNT and CDR2 YYREEE (reference sequence). V lost 1 base and J 4 bases, leaving 8 bases between the germline ends. The CDR3, as DNA: TGTGCCAGCAGCTTGCGTGGGGGCACTGAAGCTTTCTTT. This encodes CASSLRGGTEAFF.

There are many counts of this clonotype. The chain combines TRBV20-1 with TRBJ1-5; a possible D gene is TRBD1 (5 bases). Germline CDR1 DFQATT, CDR2 SNEGSKA (reference sequence). The CDR3 runs to 13 residues. Deletions cut 5 bases from V and 3 bases from J, with 11 bases between. The CDR3 protein is CSAAGLNNQPQHF. The DNA of the CDR3 is TGCAGTGCTGCGGGGCTTAACAATCAGCCCCAGCATTTT.

Many counts were recorded for this clonotype. The V gene is TRBV12-3 or TRBV12-4, the J gene TRBJ2-5; D not certain. The CDR3 spans 12 residues. Trimming left V 6 bases short and J 5 bases short, with 10 bases between. The CDR3 protein is CASSMTWETQYF. The DNA of the CDR3 is TGTGCCAGCAGCATGACATGGGAGACCCAGTACTTC.

This clonotype appeared many times. This sequence joins TRBV2 and TRBJ2-6; 7 bases fit TRBD1. V was clipped by 5 bases and J by 2 bases; unmatched bases: 3. This CDR3 has 15 residues. Germline lookup yields CDR1 SNHLY and CDR2 FYNNEI. The CDR3 DNA is TGTGCCAGCAGTCGGGACAGAACTGGGGCCAACGTCCTGACTTTC. Its translation is CASSRDRTGANVLTF.

This clonotype was seen ten or more times. This chain connects TRBV12-3 or TRBV12-4 to TRBJ2-2; 7 bases map to TRBD2. The CDR3 covers 16 residues. The V segment lost 6 bases and the J segment 5 bases; nucleotides outside the gene matches: 12. The CDR3 DNA sequence: TGTGCCAGCAGCTTTAGACTAGCTTATTGGACCGGGGAGCTGTTTTTT. As protein: CASSFRLAYWTGELFF.

This clonotype was counted at least ten times. The gene calls are TRBV9 and TRBJ2-3; no firm D call. Trimming cost V 0 bases and J 0 bases, with 11 bases left between them. Germline-derived CDR1 and CDR2 are SGDLS and YYNGEE. The CDR3 consists of 16 residues. The CDR3 here is CASSVAPAFSTDTQYF. The CDR3 DNA reads as TGTGCCAGCAGCGTAGCCCCAGCGTTTAGCACAGATACGCAGTATTTT.

This clonotype came up many times. This rearrangement joins TRBV6-1 to TRBJ2-1; TRBD1 matches 7 bases. V lost 4 bases, J lost 6 bases, and 3 bases stayed unmatched. The CDR3 runs to 13 residues. Germline lookup yields CDR1 MNHNS and CDR2 SASEGT. CDR3 in DNA: TGTGCCAGCAGTGGGGGACAGCGCAATGAGCAGTTCTTC. This translates into CASSGGQRNEQFF.

This clonotype came up many times. The V and J genes are TRBV5-5 and TRBJ2-7; 7 bases agree with TRBD1. The V gene's germline CDR1 is SGHKS and CDR2 YYEKEE (reference sequence). The CDR3 totals 15 residues. J gave up 7 bases and V 2 bases, and 12 bases lay outside the gene matches. The CDR3 nucleotides are TGTGCCAGCAGCTTATCGGGACAGACCCTACGTGAGCAGTACTTC. Translation gives CASSLSGQTLREQYF.

As regards this clonotype: Possible read error: a much larger clone is one base away. This chain joins TRBV20-1 and TRBJ1-1; D perhaps matches TRBD1 (5 bases). Germline V gene data show CDR1 as DFQATT and CDR2 as SNEGSKA (reference sequence). There are 18 residues in the CDR3. CDR3 nucleotide sequence: TGCAGTGCTAGAGATCCCGGCCAGGGCCGAACGATGAAGACTGAAGCTTTCTTT. Amino acids: CSARDPGQGRTMKTEAFF.

Ten or more counts support this clonotype. This rearrangement joins TRBV7-9 to TRBJ2-3, with TRBD2 identical over 16 bases. Per germline, CDR1 SEHNR and CDR2 FQNEAQ (reference sequence). V lost 5 bases, J lost 5 bases, and 4 bases stayed unmatched. This CDR3 is 16 amino acids long. The CDR3 DNA reads TGTGCCAGCAGCCCCGGGACTAGCGGGGGGGAAGATACGCAGTATTTT. Translating it yields CASSPGTSGGEDTQYF.

This clonotype came up many times. This chain links TRBV5-4 with TRBJ2-5; the D gene is possibly TRBD1 (6 bases). The V gene lost 0 bases and the J gene lost 5 bases, with 11 bases spanning the gap. This CDR3 region has 14 residues. CDR1 and CDR2 (germline): SGHNT, YYREEE (reference sequence). The CDR3 bases are TGTGCCAGCAGCTTGGCAGGGGCGACGGAGACCCAGTACTTC. Residues: CASSLAGATETQYF.

This clonotype was detected ten times or more. This rearrangement joins TRBV7-2 to TRBJ2-1; TRBD2 matches at 12 bases. This CDR3 has 16 amino acids. V lost 6 bases, J lost 3 bases, and 6 bases stayed unmatched. In germline, CDR1 is SGHTA, CDR2 FQGNSA. The CDR3 DNA reads TGTGCCAGCAGTTACCAGGGACTAGCGGGCTACAATGAGCAGTTCTTC. As protein: CASSYQGLAGYNEQFF.

The sample holds many counts of this clonotype. This chain uses TRBV12-3 or TRBV12-4 with TRBJ2-3; tentative D call: TRBD1 (7 bases). Deletions cut 5 bases from V and 2 bases from J, with 14 bases between. The CDR3 covers 15 residues. CDR3 in amino acids: CASSQPGGFTDTQYF. Here the CDR3 DNA reads TGTGCCAGCAGTCAACCAGGGGGGTTCACAGATACGCAGTATTTT.

This chain joins TRBV12-3 or TRBV12-4 and TRBJ1-2; D is ambiguous. Trimming shortened V by 7 bases and J by 3 bases, and 18 bases separated the two germline ends. This CDR3 is built from 15 residues. The CDR3 reads CASTYDLLRYYGYTF. CDR3 coding DNA: TGTGCCAGCACCTATGACCTTTTGCGGTACTATGGCTACACCTTC.